This entry describes one T cell receptor (beta chain). The protocol was immunoSEQ multiplex PCR, while the TCRdb copy is restricted to in-frame clones and leaves out a portion. The data contain 700,000 or so clones, 80% to 90% of them singletons. This specimen comes from a study of shared T cell receptors in the human thymus. These data also featured in a second study, about human thymus T cells. That paper states: Resections from corrective heart surgery provided thymus tissue.

Sequenced material: thymocytes. The origin of this receptor is a girl under three years old with a congenital heart defect.

The CDR3 spells CASSPGQEVLEAFF. Here the CDR3 DNA reads TGTGCCAGCAGTCCCGGACAGGAAGTCCTTGAAGCTTTCTTT. V gene TRBV27 combines with J gene TRBJ1-1, with TRBD1 matching 7 bases. The trim removed 5 bases at V and 7 bases at J, leaving 10 bases unmatched. Germline CDR1 is MNHEY and CDR2 is SMNVEV (reference sequence). CDR3 length: 14 residues.